The next 5 T cell receptor beta chains were all read from a single sample in a study of monozygotic twins with inflammatory bowel disease (dated by TCRdb to about 2019). Library creation used 5' RACE. Instrument on record: Illumina HiSeq 2500. TCRdb reprocessed the reads into one record per CDR3 protein sequence, lacking DNA. The table for this sample lists hundreds of thousands of distinct CDR3 sequences. Of the sample, approximately 2.4% is held by the ten largest clones. Material for sequencing was blood. These receptor sequences come from a human donor with ulcerative colitis or Crohn's disease, or a healthy co-twin of an affected twin (not recorded which).

The chain recombines TRBV24-1 with TRBJ2-3; the TCRdb D gene call, TRBD1, has no DNA to confirm it. The CDR3 spans 16 residues. Looked up from germline, CDR1 is KGHDR and CDR2 is SFDVKD. The CDR3: CATSDRTGPDTDTQYF.

The chain has TRBV11-2 and TRBJ2-1. The CDR3 sequence is 17 residues long. CDR1 and CDR2 from the germline V gene are SGHAT and FQNNGV. CDR3 in amino acids: CASSLADGISSYNEQFF.

The chain joins TRBV7-2 to TRBJ2-7; TCRdb returns TRBD1, unconfirmable since there is no DNA. Germline CDR1 SGHTA, CDR2 FQGNSA. The length of the CDR3 is 14 residues. This CDR3 reads CASSDKGQGREQYF.

The V gene is TRBV4-1, the J gene TRBJ2-1; the D call from TCRdb, TRBD1, cannot be confirmed without DNA. Germline V lookup: CDR1 MGHRA, CDR2 YSYEKL. The CDR3 is made up of 14 amino acids. The CDR3 is CASSYRDTYNEQFF.

J is TRBJ1-1 and V is TRBV27; TCRdb's assignment of TRBD1 cannot be checked, as there is no DNA. Germline V gives CDR1 MNHEY, CDR2 SMNVEV (reference sequence). The CDR3 is made up of 14 amino acids. The CDR3 here is CASSLSAGGTEAFF.